The source of this TCR beta chain is a study of blood T cell repertoires in COVID-19. As for the study in general: COVID-19 samples, acute and convalescent, were from the United States, Italy and Spain.

How the authors handled the data: Using reference gene primer amplification, nucleated cell counts were estimated. The repertoire was sequenced with immunoSEQ multiplex PCR; TCRdb's copy has only in-frame clones and lacks some. From that table come the V and J calls and clone size; the DNA was used to work out D and trimming. The sample yields about 210,000 clones, 84% seen once. While infection was still active, Seattle patients were enrolled and then followed longitudinally. This CDR3 region has 17 residues. Germline V gene lookup returns CDR1 SGHNT and CDR2 YYREEE (reference sequence). Between the trimmed V and J ends, which lost 2 bases and 6 bases, there was a span of 23 bases.

The rearrangement joins TRBV5-4 to TRBJ1-2; D is perhaps TRBD1 (6 bases). The clonotype comes from a woman of 80 years or more with COVID-19, enrolled during active disease. The sample was peripheral blood. The CDR3 DNA is TGTGCCAGCAGCTTCCGGCGGGGGGCGCCGGGGTCGGATGGCTACACCTTC. This codes for CASSFRRGAPGSDGYTF.